The 7 T cell receptor beta chains in this list originate from one sample, sequenced in a study of CD8+ T cells in alopecia areata. cDNA reverse transcribed from extracted RNA served as the sequencing template. The table came from immunoSEQ multiplex PCR; TCRdb's copy has only in-frame clones and leaves some out. Among some 240,000 clones listed, 50% to 70% were seen once. Treatment in this sample: oral pan-JAK inhibitor, 5-10 mg twice daily. The specimen was CD4+ T cells sorted from blood, collected at week 4, from a patient treated with tofacitinib. The receptors stem from a human donor with alopecia areata.

The genes are TRBV15 and TRBJ1-4; no definite D call. The ends were cut back, 1 base at V and 0 bases at J, with 9 bases in the middle. Germline CDR1 LNHNV, CDR2 YYDKDF (reference sequence). This CDR3 spans 16 amino acids. The CDR3 here is CATSRGLPSTNEKLFF. For the CDR3, the DNA is TGTGCCACCAGCAGAGGACTTCCATCAACTAATGAAAAACTGTTTTTT.

The rearrangement links TRBV2 to TRBJ1-5; TRBD1 might be the D (5 bases). The CDR3 is made up of 15 amino acids. Germline loops: CDR1 SNHLY, CDR2 FYNNEI. Trimming left V 3 bases short and J 2 bases short, with 11 bases between. CDR3 DNA sequence: TGTGCCAGCAGTGAGCAGATGGGGCGCAATCAGCCCCAGCATTTT. This encodes CASSEQMGRNQPQHF. Complete variable domain (other parts from reference TRBV2 and TRBJ1-5): EPEVTQTPSHQVTQMGQEVILRCVPISNHLYFYWYRQILGQKVEFLVSFYNNEISEKSEIFDDQFSVERPDGSNFTLKIRSTKLEDSAMYFCASSEQMGRNQPQHFGDGTRLSIL.

This clone was picked up one time. The rearrangement uses TRBV4-3 and TRBJ1-1; D not certain. This CDR3 is built from 14 residues. The V gene lost 1 base and the J gene lost 4 bases, with 10 bases spanning the gap. Germline V gene sequence: CDR1 LGHNA, CDR2 YSLEER. The CDR3, as DNA: TGCGCCAGCAGCCAAGTAGCCGGTATCACTGAAGCTTTCTTT. Its translation is CASSQVAGITEAFF.

The CDR3, as DNA: TGTGCCAGCAGTGTTGCACGCCAGAATTCACCCCTCCACTTT. Protein: CASSVARQNSPLHF. This chain uses TRBV2 with TRBJ1-6; no clear D gene. The germline gives CDR1 SNHLY, CDR2 FYNNEI. V lost 4 bases and J lost 7, with 11 bases in between. The CDR3 is 14 amino acids.

Points on this clone: One junction end does not reproduce the germline sequence, and a read error may be involved. This CDR3 is CASSQDRQGIPQF. The CDR3 DNA follows: TGCGCCAGCAGCCAAGATAGACAGGGGATCCCCCAATTT. The chain couples TRBV4-3 to TRBJ1-1; TRBD1 agrees at 8 bases. The germline gives CDR1 LGHNA, CDR2 YSLEER. The CDR3 is made up of 13 amino acids.

This chain joins TRBV4-2 and TRBJ1-5, with a possible D match to TRBD1 (6 bases). Germline V gene sequence: CDR1 LGHNA, CDR2 YNFKEQ. V shed 1 base and J shed 2 bases, with 12 bases lying between them. The CDR3 consists of 16 residues. In DNA, the CDR3 is TGTGCCAGCAGCCAAGTGCCAGGGGACGGCAATCAGCCCCAGCATTTT. This sequence encodes CASSQVPGDGNQPQHF.

This chain's CDR3 is CASTEGLPNTEAFF. The DNA for the CDR3 is TGCGCCAGCACCGAGGGACTTCCGAACACTGAAGCTTTCTTT. V usage is TRBV5-1 and J usage is TRBJ1-1; possible D gene TRBD1, 5 bases. CDR1 and CDR2 from the germline V gene are SGHRS and YFSETQ. The CDR3 is made up of 14 amino acids. V lost 6 bases and J lost 1, with 13 bases in between.